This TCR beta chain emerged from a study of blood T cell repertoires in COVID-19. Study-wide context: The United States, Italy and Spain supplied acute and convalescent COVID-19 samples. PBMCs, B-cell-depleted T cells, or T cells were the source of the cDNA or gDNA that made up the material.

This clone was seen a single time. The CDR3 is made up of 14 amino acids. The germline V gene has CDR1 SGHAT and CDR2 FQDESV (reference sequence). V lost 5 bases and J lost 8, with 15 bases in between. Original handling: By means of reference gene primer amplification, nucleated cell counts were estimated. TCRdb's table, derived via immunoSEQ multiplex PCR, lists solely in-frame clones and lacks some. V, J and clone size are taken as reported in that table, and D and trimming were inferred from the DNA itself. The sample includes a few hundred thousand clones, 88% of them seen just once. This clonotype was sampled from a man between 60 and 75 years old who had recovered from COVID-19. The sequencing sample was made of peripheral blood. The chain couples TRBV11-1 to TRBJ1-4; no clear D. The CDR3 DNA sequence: TGTGCCAGCAGCCTCCCCCGGGAACAGGAAAAACTGTTTTTT. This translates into CASSLPREQEKLFF.